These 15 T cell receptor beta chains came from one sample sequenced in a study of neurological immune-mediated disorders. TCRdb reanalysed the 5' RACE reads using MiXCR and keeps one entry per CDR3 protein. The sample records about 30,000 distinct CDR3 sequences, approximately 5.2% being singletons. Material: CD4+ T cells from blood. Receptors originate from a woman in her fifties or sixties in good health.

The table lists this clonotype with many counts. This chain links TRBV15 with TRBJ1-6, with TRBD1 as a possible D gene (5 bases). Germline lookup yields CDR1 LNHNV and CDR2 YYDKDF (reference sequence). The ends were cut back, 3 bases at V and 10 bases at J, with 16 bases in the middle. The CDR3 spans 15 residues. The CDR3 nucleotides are TGTGCCACCAGCAGTAGAGGGACCTTGGGATCACCCCTCCACTTT. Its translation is CATSSRGTLGSPLHF.

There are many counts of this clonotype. For the CDR3, the DNA is TGCAGTGCTAGAGATGGCGGCAGGAGCTATAATTCACCCCTCCACTTT. This encodes CSARDGGRSYNSPLHF. The gene calls are TRBV20-1 and TRBJ1-6; no clear D. In germline, CDR1 is DFQATT, CDR2 SNEGSKA (reference sequence). The CDR3 covers 16 residues. V was cut by 0 bases and J by 3 bases, with 12 bases left in between.

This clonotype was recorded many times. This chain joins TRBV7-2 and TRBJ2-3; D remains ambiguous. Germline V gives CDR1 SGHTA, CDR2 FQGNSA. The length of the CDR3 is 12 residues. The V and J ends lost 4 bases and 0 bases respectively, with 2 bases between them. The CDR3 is CASSSSTDTQYF. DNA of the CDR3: TGTGCCAGCAGCTCTAGCACAGATACGCAGTATTTT.

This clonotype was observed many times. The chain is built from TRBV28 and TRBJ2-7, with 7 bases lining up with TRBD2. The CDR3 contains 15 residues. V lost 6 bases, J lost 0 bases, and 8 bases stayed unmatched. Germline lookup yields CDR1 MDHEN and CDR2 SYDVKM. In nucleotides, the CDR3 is TGTGCCAGCAGCCGAACTAGCGCAAACTCCTACGAGCAGTACTTC. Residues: CASSRTSANSYEQYF.

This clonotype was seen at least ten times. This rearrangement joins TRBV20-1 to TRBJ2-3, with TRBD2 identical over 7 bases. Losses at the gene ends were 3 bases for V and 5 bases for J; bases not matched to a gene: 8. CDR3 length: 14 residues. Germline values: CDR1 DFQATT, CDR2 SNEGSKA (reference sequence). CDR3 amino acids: CSASNGRFGDTQYF. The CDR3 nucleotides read TGCAGTGCTAGTAACGGGAGGTTCGGAGATACGCAGTATTTT.

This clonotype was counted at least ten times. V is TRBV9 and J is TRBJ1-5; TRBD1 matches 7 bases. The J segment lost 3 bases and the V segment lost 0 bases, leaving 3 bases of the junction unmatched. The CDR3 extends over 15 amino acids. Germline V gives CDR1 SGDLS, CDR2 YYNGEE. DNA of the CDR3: TGTGCCAGCAGCGTAGGACAGGGTACCAATCAGCCCCAGCATTTT. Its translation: CASSVGQGTNQPQHF.

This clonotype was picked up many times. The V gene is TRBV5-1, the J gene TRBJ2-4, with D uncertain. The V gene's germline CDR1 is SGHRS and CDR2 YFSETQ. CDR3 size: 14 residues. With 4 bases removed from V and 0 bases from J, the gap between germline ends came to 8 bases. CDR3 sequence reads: CASSPTVAKNIQYF. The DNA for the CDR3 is TGCGCCAGCAGCCCCACGGTAGCCAAAAACATTCAGTACTTC.

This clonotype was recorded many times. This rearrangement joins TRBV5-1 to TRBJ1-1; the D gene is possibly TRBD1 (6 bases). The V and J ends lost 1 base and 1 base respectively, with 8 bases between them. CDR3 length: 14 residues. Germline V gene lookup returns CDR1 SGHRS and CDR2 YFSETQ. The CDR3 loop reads CASSLTGRNTEAFF. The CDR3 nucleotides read TGCGCCAGCAGCTTGACAGGGAGGAACACTGAAGCTTTCTTT.

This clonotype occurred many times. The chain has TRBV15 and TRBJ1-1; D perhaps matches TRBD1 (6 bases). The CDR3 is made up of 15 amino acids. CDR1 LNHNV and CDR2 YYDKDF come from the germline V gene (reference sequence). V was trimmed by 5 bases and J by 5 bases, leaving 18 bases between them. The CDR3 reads CATSARAQGGTEAFF. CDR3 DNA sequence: TGTGCCACCAGCGCAAGAGCACAGGGAGGAACTGAAGCTTTCTTT.

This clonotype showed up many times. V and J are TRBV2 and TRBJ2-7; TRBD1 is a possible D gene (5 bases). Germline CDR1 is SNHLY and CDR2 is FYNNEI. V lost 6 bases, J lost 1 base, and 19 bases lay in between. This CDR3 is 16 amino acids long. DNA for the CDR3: TGTGCCAGCAGCACCTTGGGGCAGGGTGATTCCTACGAGCAGTACTTC. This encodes CASSTLGQGDSYEQYF. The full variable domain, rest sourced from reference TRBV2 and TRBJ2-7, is EPEVTQTPSHQVTQMGQEVILRCVPISNHLYFYWYRQILGQKVEFLVSFYNNEISEKSEIFDDQFSVERPDGSNFTLKIRSTKLEDSAMYFCASSTLGQGDSYEQYFGPGTRLTVT.

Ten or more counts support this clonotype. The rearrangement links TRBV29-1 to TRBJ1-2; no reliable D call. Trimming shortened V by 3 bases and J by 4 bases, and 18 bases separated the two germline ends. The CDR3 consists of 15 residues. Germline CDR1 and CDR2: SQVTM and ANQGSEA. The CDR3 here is CSVDIPRVGFYGYTF. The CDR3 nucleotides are TGCAGCGTTGATATTCCACGGGTGGGGTTCTATGGCTACACCTTC.

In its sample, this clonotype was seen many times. The CDR3 coding sequence is TGTGCCAGCAGCCATACCCGGGGCGAGCAGTACTTC. This translates into CASSHTRGEQYF. V usage is TRBV3-1 and J usage is TRBJ2-7, with a weak D call TRBD2 (5 bases). This CDR3 has 12 amino acids. V dropped 3 bases and J dropped 6 bases, with 9 bases sitting between them. Germline V CDR1 and CDR2: LGHDT, YNNKEL (reference sequence).

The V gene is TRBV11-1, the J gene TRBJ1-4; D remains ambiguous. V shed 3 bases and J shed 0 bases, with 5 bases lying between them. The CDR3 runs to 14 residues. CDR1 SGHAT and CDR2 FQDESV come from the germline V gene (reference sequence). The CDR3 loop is CASSFDATNEKLFF. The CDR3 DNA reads TGTGCCAGCAGCTTCGATGCAACTAATGAAAAACTGTTTTTT.

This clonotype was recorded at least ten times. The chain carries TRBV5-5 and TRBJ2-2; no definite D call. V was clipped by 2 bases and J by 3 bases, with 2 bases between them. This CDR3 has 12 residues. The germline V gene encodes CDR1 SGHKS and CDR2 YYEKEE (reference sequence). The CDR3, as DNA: TGTGCCAGCAGCTTACACACCGGGGAGCTGTTTTTT. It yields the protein CASSLHTGELFF. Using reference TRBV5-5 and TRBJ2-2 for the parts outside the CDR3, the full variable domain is DAGVTQSPTHLIKTRGQQVTLRCSPISGHKSVSWYQQVLGQGPQFIFQYYEKEERGRGNFPDRFSARQFPNYSSELNVNALLLGDSALYLCASSLHTGELFFGEGSRLTVL.

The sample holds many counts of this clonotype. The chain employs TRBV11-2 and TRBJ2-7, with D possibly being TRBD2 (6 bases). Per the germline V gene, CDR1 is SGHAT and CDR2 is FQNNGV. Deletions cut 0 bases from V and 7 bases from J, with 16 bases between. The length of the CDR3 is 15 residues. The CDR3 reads CASSLEASGLVEQYF. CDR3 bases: TGTGCCAGCAGCTTAGAGGCCAGCGGGCTGGTTGAGCAGTACTTC.